The 8 T cell receptor beta chains below come from one sample, sequenced in a study of blood T cell repertoires in COVID-19. Generated by immunoSEQ multiplex PCR, the TCRdb table keeps only in-frame clones and is missing some. The sample consists of more than 95,000 clones, around 83% of them appearing once. The sequencing input was peripheral blood. These receptors originate from a woman in her sixties or seventies in a cohort sampled during active or convalescent COVID-19.

This chain joins TRBV6-2 or TRBV6-3 and TRBJ1-2; D not resolved. This CDR3 is built from 11 residues. V was trimmed by 2 bases and J by 8 bases, leaving 6 bases between them. Germline V gene sequence: CDR1 MNHEY, CDR2 SVGEGT. This CDR3 reads CASSYTTGYTF. DNA of the CDR3: TGTGCCAGCAGTTACACGACAGGCTACACCTTC.

The rearrangement links TRBV7-2 to TRBJ1-2; 10 bases line up with TRBD1. Germline V gene lookup returns CDR1 SGHTA and CDR2 FQGNSA. V was pared by 5 bases and J by 1 base, with 10 bases of the junction left unmatched. This CDR3 spans 17 amino acids. The CDR3 coding sequence is TGTGCCAGCAGCCCCACCCTCGGACAGGGGGGTAACTATGGCTACACCTTC. Its protein is CASSPTLGQGGNYGYTF.

V usage is TRBV27 and J usage is TRBJ2-1; 13 bases fit TRBD2. V shed 6 bases and J 8 bases; nucleotides not matched to a gene: 10. Germline V gene sequence: CDR1 MNHEY, CDR2 SMNVEV (reference sequence). The CDR3 contains 16 residues. As DNA, the CDR3 is TGTGCCAGCAGCCGCGGCTATACTAGCGGGAGGGATGAGCAGTTCTTC. It codes for CASSRGYTSGRDEQFF.

V gene TRBV6-5 combines with J gene TRBJ1-6, with TRBD1 matching 8 bases. The trim removed 5 bases at V and 7 bases at J, leaving 4 bases unmatched. Per the germline V gene, CDR1 is MNHEY and CDR2 is SVGAGI. CDR3 length: 14 amino acids. CDR3 sequence reads: CASSLTGDNSPLHF. The CDR3 nucleotides are TGTGCCAGCAGTCTGACAGGGGACAATTCACCCCTCCACTTT.

The CDR3 coding sequence is TGTGCCAGCAGCCAAGTGGGACAGGCCTACGAGCAGTACTTC. Protein product: CASSQVGQAYEQYF. The rearrangement uses TRBV4-2 and TRBJ2-7, with 8 bases fitting TRBD1. Unmatched junction bases numbered 1, after V lost 1 base and J lost 2 bases. The CDR3 length is 14 residues. CDR1 is LGHNA and CDR2 is YNFKEQ in the germline V gene.

The chain joins TRBV21-1 to TRBJ1-4. TRBV21-1 counts as a pseudogene. The CDR3 is 15 residues long. This CDR3 reads CASSNPGATNEKLFF. Here the CDR3 DNA reads TGTGCCAGCAGCAACCCGGGAGCAACTAATGAAAAACTGTTTTTT.

This chain links TRBV6-5 with TRBJ1-5; TRBD1 agrees at 7 bases. There are 14 residues in the CDR3. After removal of 6 bases from V and 2 bases from J, the junction contained 4 bases not matched to a gene. CDR1 MNHEY and CDR2 SVGAGI come from the germline V gene. CDR3: CASRQGKGNQPQHF. The CDR3 DNA is TGTGCCAGCAGACAGGGGAAGGGCAATCAGCCCCAGCATTTT.

The gene calls are TRBV7-9 and TRBJ1-1; unclear D gene. V lost 1 base and J lost 5, with 11 bases in between. This CDR3 region has 14 residues. Germline V lookup: CDR1 SEHNR, CDR2 FQNEAQ (reference sequence). CDR3 sequence: CASSLGEWSTEAFF. The CDR3 DNA is TGTGCCAGCAGCTTAGGCGAGTGGTCGACTGAAGCTTTCTTT.